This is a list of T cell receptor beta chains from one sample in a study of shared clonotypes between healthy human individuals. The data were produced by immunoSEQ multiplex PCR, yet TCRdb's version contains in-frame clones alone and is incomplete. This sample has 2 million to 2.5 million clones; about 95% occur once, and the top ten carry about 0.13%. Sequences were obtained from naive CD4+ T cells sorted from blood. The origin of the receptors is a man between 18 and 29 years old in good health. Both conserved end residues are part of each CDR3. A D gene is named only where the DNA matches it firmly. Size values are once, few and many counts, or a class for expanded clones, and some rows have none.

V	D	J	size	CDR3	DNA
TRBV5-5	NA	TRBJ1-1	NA	CASNILGVPEAFF	TGTGCCAGCAACATCTTAGGGGTCCCTGAAGCTTTCTTT
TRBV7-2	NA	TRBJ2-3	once	CASSLINTQYF	TGTGCCAGCAGCTTAATAAATACGCAGTATTTT
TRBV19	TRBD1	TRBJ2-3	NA	CASSVAGTGSTDTQYF	TGTGCCAGTAGTGTCGCCGGGACAGGAAGCACAGATACGCAGTATTTT
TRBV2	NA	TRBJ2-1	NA	CASSDRTVHEQFF	TGTGCCAGCAGTGATAGGACGGTACATGAGCAGTTCTTC
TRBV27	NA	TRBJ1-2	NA	CASSPIRRAGVGGYTF	TGTGCCAGCAGTCCCATCCGCCGTGCGGGGGTAGGCGGCTACACCTTC
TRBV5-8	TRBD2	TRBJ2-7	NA	CASSSGGGYEQYF	TGTGCCAGCAGCTCGGGGGGAGGCTACGAGCAGTACTTC
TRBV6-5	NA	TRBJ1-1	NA	CASIPPGVMNTEAFF	TGTGCCAGCATCCCTCCGGGGGTAATGAACACTGAAGCTTTCTTT
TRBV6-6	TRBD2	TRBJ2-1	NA	CASSPLAGADNEQFF	TGTGCCAGCAGCCCCCTAGCGGGAGCGGACAATGAGCAGTTCTTC
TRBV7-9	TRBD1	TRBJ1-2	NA	CASSSAGGLNYGYTF	TGTGCCAGCAGCTCCGCAGGGGGCCTCAACTATGGCTACACCTTC
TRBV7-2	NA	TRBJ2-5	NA	CASSLGSGETQYF	TGTGCCAGCAGCTTAGGTTCAGGGGAGACCCAGTACTTC
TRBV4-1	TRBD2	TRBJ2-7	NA	CASSPTWGSGAFEQYF	TGCGCCAGCAGCCCCACCTGGGGTAGCGGGGCTTTCGAGCAGTACTTC
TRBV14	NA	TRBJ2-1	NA	CASSQYIGLERASEQFF	TGTGCCAGCAGCCAATATATAGGACTGGAGAGGGCAAGTGAGCAGTTCTTC
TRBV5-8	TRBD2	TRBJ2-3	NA	CASSWGLADDTDTQYF	TGTGCCAGCAGCTGGGGACTAGCGGACGACACAGATACGCAGTATTTT
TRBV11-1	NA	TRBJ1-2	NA	CASSSSRGNGYTF	TGTGCCAGCAGCTCCTCCAGGGGAAACGGCTACACCTTC
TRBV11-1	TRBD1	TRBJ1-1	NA	CASSQGQGGTEAFF	TGTGCCAGCAGCCAAGGACAGGGAGGGACTGAAGCTTTCTTT
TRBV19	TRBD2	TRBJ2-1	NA	CASRPIPSGSPAEQFF	TGTGCCAGTAGGCCTATCCCTAGCGGGAGTCCTGCTGAGCAGTTCTTC
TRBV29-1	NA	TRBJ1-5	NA	CSVEADTPNQPQHF	TGCAGCGTTGAGGCGGACACGCCCAATCAGCCCCAGCATTTT
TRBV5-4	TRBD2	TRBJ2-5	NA	CASSFGGRAQETQYF	TGTGCCAGCAGCTTTGGAGGGAGGGCCCAAGAGACCCAGTACTTC
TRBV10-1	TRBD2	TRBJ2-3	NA	CASSESTSGRTDTQYF	TGCGCCAGCAGTGAGTCGACTAGCGGACGCACAGATACGCAGTATTTT
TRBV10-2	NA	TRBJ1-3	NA	CASSESNTIYF	TGCGCCAGCAGTGAGAGCAACACCATATATTTT
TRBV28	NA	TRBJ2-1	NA	CASSLRGYNEQFF	TGTGCCAGCAGTTTGAGGGGTTACAATGAGCAGTTCTTC
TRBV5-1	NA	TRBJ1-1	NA	CASSPGGLQNTEAFF	TGCGCCAGCAGCCCGGGAGGGTTACAGAACACTGAAGCTTTCTTT
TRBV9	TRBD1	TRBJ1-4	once	CASSTGQGLFEKLFF	TGTGCCAGCAGCACTGGACAGGGTCTGTTTGAAAAACTGTTTTTT
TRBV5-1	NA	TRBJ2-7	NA	CASSSPQGAYEQYF	TGCGCCAGCAGCTCGCCACAGGGTGCCTACGAGCAGTACTTC
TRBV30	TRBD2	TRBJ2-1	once	CAWSVARPSGHNEQFF	TGTGCCTGGAGTGTAGCGCGTCCTAGCGGACACAATGAGCAGTTCTTC
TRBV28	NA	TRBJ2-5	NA	CASRGSGVGTQYF	TGTGCCAGCAGGGGTTCAGGGGTAGGGACCCAGTACTTC
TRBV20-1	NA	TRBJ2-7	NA	CSASILYEQYF	TGCAGTGCTAGCATCCTGTACGAGCAGTACTTC
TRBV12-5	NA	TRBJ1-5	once	CASGINQPQHF	TGTGCTAGTGGGATAAATCAGCCCCAGCATTTT
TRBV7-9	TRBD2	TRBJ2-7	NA	CASTDSGSSYEQYF	TGTGCCAGCACCGATAGCGGGAGCTCCTACGAGCAGTACTTC
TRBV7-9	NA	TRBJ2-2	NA	CASSSRMNTGELFF	TGTGCCAGCAGCTCCCGGATGAACACCGGGGAGCTGTTTTTT
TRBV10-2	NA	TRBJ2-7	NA	CASSGERSYEQYF	TGCGCCAGCAGTGGGGAGAGGAGTTACGAGCAGTACTTC
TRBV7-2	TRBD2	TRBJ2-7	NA	CASSPGGFYEQYF	TGTGCCAGCAGCCCCGGGGGGTTCTACGAGCAGTACTTC
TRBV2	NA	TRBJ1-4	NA	CASSEATGTNEKLFF	TGTGCCAGCAGTGAAGCTACAGGGACTAATGAAAAACTGTTTTTT
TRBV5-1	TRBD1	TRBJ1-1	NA	CASSLTGGVTEAFF	TGCGCCAGCAGCTTAACAGGGGGCGTCACTGAAGCTTTCTTT
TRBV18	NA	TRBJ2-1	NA	CASSPPSEGGEQFF	TGTGCCAGCTCACCACCGTCGGAGGGGGGTGAGCAGTTCTTC
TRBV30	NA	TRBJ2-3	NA	CAWSKLTSTDTQYF	TGTGCCTGGAGTAAACTAACTAGCACAGATACGCAGTATTTT
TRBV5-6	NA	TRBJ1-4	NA	CASSLDPWRAEKLFF	TGTGCCAGCAGCTTGGATCCTTGGAGAGCCGAAAAACTGTTTTTT
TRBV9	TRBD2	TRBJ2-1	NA	CASSVGTSGSFYNEQFF	TGTGCCAGCAGCGTAGGGACTAGCGGGAGCTTCTACAATGAGCAGTTCTTC
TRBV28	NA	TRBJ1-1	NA	CASSPPKNTEAFF	TGTGCCAGCAGTCCCCCAAAGAACACTGAAGCTTTCTTT
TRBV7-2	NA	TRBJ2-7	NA	CASSLYSGALSYEQYF	TGTGCCAGCAGCTTATATTCAGGGGCGCTGAGCTACGAGCAGTACTTC
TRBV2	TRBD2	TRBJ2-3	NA	CASSELGGGTQYF	TGTGCCAGCAGTGAACTCGGGGGGGGTACGCAGTATTTT
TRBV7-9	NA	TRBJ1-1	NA	CASSNPAYAVGEKAFF	TGTGCCAGCAGCAACCCGGCCTACGCGGTGGGGGAAAAAGCTTTCTTT
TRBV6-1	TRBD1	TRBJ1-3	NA	CASSEAGTGNLFGNTIYF	TGTGCCAGCAGTGAAGCGGGGACAGGGAATTTATTTGGAAACACCATATATTTT
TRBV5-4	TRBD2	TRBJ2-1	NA	CASSYGTSVYNEQFF	TGTGCCAGCAGCTATGGAACTAGCGTCTACAATGAGCAGTTCTTC
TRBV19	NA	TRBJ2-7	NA	CASSIGTPYEQYF	TGTGCCAGTAGTATTGGGACCCCCTACGAGCAGTACTTC
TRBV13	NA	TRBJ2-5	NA	CASSQTQGGETQYF	TGTGCCAGCAGCCAGACCCAGGGTGGGGAGACCCAGTACTTC
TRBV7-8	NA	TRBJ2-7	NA	CASSSIILQGSPYEQYF	TGTGCCAGCAGCTCCATTATATTACAGGGATCCCCCTACGAGCAGTACTTC
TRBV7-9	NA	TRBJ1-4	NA	CASSLLQTNEKLFF	TGTGCCAGCAGCTTACTGCAAACTAATGAAAAACTGTTTTTT
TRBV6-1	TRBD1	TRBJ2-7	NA	CASSDRGWYEQYF	TGTGCCAGCAGCGACAGGGGGTGGTACGAGCAGTACTTC